Listed here are 4 T cell receptor beta chains from one sample, sequenced in a study of T cells in narcolepsy. TCRdb's table, derived via immunoSEQ multiplex PCR, lists solely in-frame clones and lacks some. Among about 27,000 clones, 75% to 85% were seen once, and the ten largest hold roughly 6.6%. The specimen was memory (CD45RA-) CD4+ T cells from blood. The receptors were sampled from a human donor in good health.

This clone was counted a few times. The V call is TRBV6-5, the J call TRBJ2-1, with D unclear. Looked up from germline, CDR1 is MNHEY and CDR2 is SVGAGI. This CDR3 comprises 13 residues. The germline V and J ends were trimmed by 8 bases and 8 bases, with 16 bases remaining between them. This CDR3 reads CASSDPPKDEQFF. The DNA of the CDR3 is TGTGCCAGCTCAGACCCTCCGAAGGATGAGCAGTTCTTC.

The chain combines TRBV18 with TRBJ1-1; the D is unclear. From germline, CDR1 is KGHSH and CDR2 LQKENI. Trimming left V 0 bases short and J 7 bases short, with 6 bases between. This CDR3 is 12 amino acids long. In DNA, the CDR3 is TGTGCCAGCTCACCACCGGTAGGTGAAGCTTTCTTT. Its translation is CASSPPVGEAFF.

V and J are TRBV13 and TRBJ1-1; TRBD1 might be the D (6 bases). The CDR3 is made up of 14 amino acids. Germline V gene sequence: CDR1 PRHDT, CDR2 FYEKMQ (reference sequence). V lost 2 bases, J lost 8 bases, and 15 bases lay in between. The CDR3 DNA sequence: TGTGCCAGCAGCTTAAGGGCAGGGGTGGCCGAAGCTTTCTTT. It specifies CASSLRAGVAEAFF.

About this clone: In the same sample, other DNA sequences code for this CDR3. V usage is TRBV2 and J usage is TRBJ2-6; D remains ambiguous. CDR1 is SNHLY and CDR2 is FYNNEI in the germline V gene. This CDR3 is 15 amino acids long. Trimming removed 4 bases at V and 4 bases at J, with 11 bases between. The CDR3 sequence is CASSVSGAGANVLTF. In nucleotides, the CDR3 is TGTGCCAGCAGTGTTTCAGGTGCCGGGGCCAACGTCCTGACTTTC.